Listed below are T cell receptor beta chains from one sample, sequenced in a study of shared clonotypes between healthy human individuals. This table comes from immunoSEQ multiplex PCR, and its TCRdb copy is limited to in-frame clones, with some not included. The top ten clones hold roughly 0.36% of a sample with fewer than 1.6 million clones, just under 99% of them seen once. The material sequenced was naive CD4+ T cells sorted from blood. The source of these receptors is a man aged 25-45 years in good health. Each CDR3 is given with its conserved first and last residue. The order of the fields is V gene, clone size, CDR3 protein. Only part of the rows carry a size: once, few, many, or a class if the clone is expanded.

>TRBV11-2|NA
CASSWLAGVVTDTQYF
>TRBV9|NA
CASGLGPTEAFF
>TRBV2|NA
CASSEYVTDTQYF
>TRBV10-3|NA
CAISEGRQSTYGYTF
>TRBV2|NA
CASRALNRNTEAFF
>TRBV9|once
CASSEGAFLETQYF
>TRBV2|NA
CASSDLKGFSNQPQHF
>TRBV5-1|NA
CASRGSGYETQYF
>TRBV30|NA
CAWSERTNTEAFF
>TRBV28|NA
CASSPHSQETQYF
>TRBV29-1|once
CSVVLQGFTQYF
>TRBV5-5|NA
CASSLFLPGSEQFF
>TRBV7-3|NA
CASSLRPASGYTF
>TRBV19|NA
CASRIGEKDYEQYF
>TRBV10-2|once
CASSDSRFFETQYF
>TRBV27|NA
CASSLNGFGNTIYF
>TRBV11-2|NA
CASSQRQGRGVVHNEQFF
>TRBV2|NA
CASSGLSQGPGELFF
>TRBV9|NA
CASSGEGLAGSYSGANVLTF
>TRBV5-1|NA
CASSAPPGTSSVGSGANVLTF
>TRBV6-1|NA
CASSEGQTSGKQYF
>TRBV28|NA
CASSWAYNEQFF
>TRBV9|NA
CASSGKGSLGSEQFF
>TRBV6-1|NA
CASSGQGAGEAFF
>TRBV18|NA
CASSPPSAPYEQYF
>TRBV29-1|NA
CSVKYRGLNEQFF
>TRBV9|NA
CASSGARSEQYF
>TRBV18|NA
CASSPSGSITDTQYF
>TRBV5-1|NA
CASSATGGPYEQYF
>TRBV15|once
CATSRDLAGAAYEQFF
>TRBV11-2|NA
CASRPIRGDPTSGTEAFF
>TRBV11-2|NA
CASSLDRAGQAYGYTF
>TRBV5-5|NA
CASSLGQGPYGYTF
>TRBV28|NA
CASSPGQGQPQHF
>TRBV9|NA
CASSPRTGTDTQYF
>TRBV14|NA
CASNPSGYNEQFF
>TRBV10-3|once
CAILGTGELFF